This T cell receptor beta chain came from a study of naive and memory T cell subsets listed by TCRdb under 2017. Study-wide context: Sorted naive and memory T cell subsets from peripheral blood were analyzed in the study using a UMI-based, open-source pipeline for TCR alpha and beta sequencing. IgG serology results and the functional CMV T cell responses were in complete agreement. RNA was DNase-treated and reverse transcribed with TCR constant-region primers, mostly using SuperScript III.

Broad study findings and their caveats: The abundance of TCRs followed a power law with an exponent that differed between naive and memory subsets yet stayed consistent across the three individuals. Gini index rose and Shannon and inverse Simpson diversity fell from naive through CM, EM and EMRA in both CD4 and CD8 cells. The repertoire findings for the naive and memory subsets could not be validated, as no ground truth was available. RNA-based TCR counts may be affected by expression changes linked to T cell activation and differentiation. Each clonotype was defined as a single alpha or beta chain sequence rather than as a paired alpha/beta receptor. Once error correction was done, more than 90% of naive TCR sequences showed up just once, which made the naive abundance distributions much steeper than those of the memory subsets.

From its cysteine to its phenylalanine, the CDR3 spans 13 amino acids. The sequence is cut down to CDR3 DNA, 39 bases in frame from base 1. Here V drops 3 bases and J drops 11 bases, and the junction holds 11 bases not matched to any gene. From the germline V gene (reference sequence), CDR1 is DFQATT and CDR2 is SNEGSKA. This clonotype was counted many times. The target of this receptor is not known. Base qualities were left out, and no much larger clone turns up one base away. The receptor library was made with UMI-ligation and nested PCR. The beta constant-region primer consisted of an equimolar mixture of two oligonucleotides that together covered TRBC1 and TRBC2. T4 RNA ligase 1 ligated a single-stranded oligonucleotide carrying the SP2 primer and a 12-nucleotide UMI to the cDNA 3' end. Four rounds of PCR were used to amplify ligated cDNA, with nested alpha and beta constant-region primers being used together with the SP2 primer. Incubation of the ligation reaction lasted roughly 20-24 hours at 16 degrees C. PCR2 was typically run as a SYBR Green qPCR and stopped at a predetermined threshold to prevent over-amplification. Apart from the first purification, every purification step used Agencourt AMPure XP magnetic beads. Libraries were quantified by Qubit and checked on a TapeStation, where a main peak was expected near 650 bp. The pooled libraries were sequenced on an Illumina MiSeq using v2 2x251 paired-end kits, which usually yielded roughly 0.95-2.1 million reads per sample. Libraries were pooled at about 3.7 nM per sample, and about 4.5-7% PhiX was added to improve cluster recognition. In the source study's methods: V and J genes were assigned to Demultiplexor-processed FASTQ reads by Decombinator through tag matching, with a single base-pair mismatch being allowed. UMIs were used by Collapsinator to correct both sequencing errors and frequency errors arising from PCR heterogeneity. TCRs were translated and CDR3s were extracted from the conserved cysteine to the FGXG phenylalanine by CDR3Translator, with non-productive sequences being flagged. Repertoires were subsampled to equal numbers of UMI-defined TCRs before Gini, Shannon entropy and inverse Simpson indices were calculated. Within the linear range, a power law was fitted to clonotype abundance distributions using maximum likelihood. When run on a single naive CD8 sample, MIGEC and the pipeline yielded similar UMI counts, similar unique TCR numbers and similar clonal distributions. The repertoires were searched for under 7,500 CMV-associated CDR3 sequences that had been compiled from VDJdb and a published dataset. TCRdb cleaned the public reads at Q25 with fastp, built clones with MiXCR and kept in-frame beta chains. Entries are consolidated by CDR3 protein sequence, retaining the most common genes and DNA. TCRdb assigned the V and J calls; the authors' analysis was not used. The sample table holds roughly 31,000 distinct CDR3 sequences, of which about 10% were seen once. The top ten constitute under 20% of the sample.

From the second PCR step onward, the TCR alpha chain libraries and the TCR beta chain libraries were amplified separately. To determine each donor's CMV status, fresh PBMCs were stimulated overnight with CMV viral lysate, and IFNgamma production from CD4+ T cells was then assessed. Miltenyi beads were used first to positively select CD4 T cells, and CD8 T cells were then positively selected from the CD4-negative fraction. Cells were stained for CD3, CD4, CD8, CD45RA, CD27 and a live/dead dye and were sorted on a BD Aria II into four subsets based on CD45RA and CD27. The sorting gate for effector memory cells was CD45RA-CD27-, and the sorting gate for EMRA cells was CD45RA+CD27-. Blood was obtained from a few healthy volunteers, and the blood from each volunteer was fractionated into CD4 and CD8 T cells and subsequently into four differentiation subsets. Roughly 120 ml of peripheral blood was collected from each donor, and PBMC were isolated from the blood using Ficoll-Paque PLUS density-gradient centrifugation. After sorting, cells were lysed in RLT buffer, RNA was extracted using a Qiagen RNeasy kit, and the extracted RNA was stored at -80 degrees C.

The sample taken for sequencing was effector memory CD4+ T cells from blood. According to the study, the label for this sample's cell subset or site signals: effector memory, CD45RA- CD27-. The chain is encoded by TRBV20-1 joined to TRBJ1-1, with 8 bases in between that match TRBD1. This TCR came from a human donor in good health. The CDR3 reads as follows: CSASNQGAGRAFF. The DNA is TGCAGTGCTAGTAACCAGGGGGCCGGAAGGGCTTTCTTT.